This paragraph covers one TCR beta chain sequence. This entry is derived from a study of blood T cell repertoires in COVID-19. Overall study context: T cells, B-cell-depleted T cells, or PBMCs supplied cDNA or gDNA.

As handled by the study authors: Estimation of nucleated cell counts relied on the amplification of reference gene primers. Profiling relied on immunoSEQ multiplex PCR, and the TCRdb table lists in-frame clones only, not all of them. The V and J calls and clone size come from that table; D and trimming were worked out from the DNA. The sample yields about half a million clones, approximately 89% seen once. The sequence was obtained from a man aged 18 to 29 with COVID-19, enrolled during active disease. Sample: peripheral blood.

The CDR3 DNA reads as TGTGCCAGCAGCCGCGACAGACCCACCGGGGAGCTGTTTTTT. Protein: CASSRDRPTGELFF. The chain links TRBV5-5 to TRBJ2-2; perhaps TRBD1 as D (5 bases). Germline CDR1 is SGHKS and CDR2 is YYEKEE (reference sequence). The CDR3 contains 14 residues. Trimming shortened V by 4 bases and J by 4 bases, and 11 bases separated the two germline ends.